The rows below give T cell receptor beta chains drawn from one sample of a study of cytomegalovirus exposure and HLA in healthy donors. The method was immunoSEQ multiplex PCR; TCRdb's version includes in-frame clones alone and lacks a portion of them. This table has 84,000 or so clones, roughly 73% appearing once. Sequencing was done on a sample of PBMCs. These receptors were obtained from a boy younger than 18 in good health and CMV-seronegative. Each CDR3 is given with its conserved first and last residue.

CDR3: CASSWSVQETQYF; length: 13; V: TRBV27; J: TRBJ2-5
CDR3: CATSRGGSGTDTQYF; length: 15; V: TRBV15; J: TRBJ2-3
CDR3: CATRTISAGNEKLFF; length: 15; V: TRBV27; J: TRBJ1-4
CDR3: CASSNGRGVVRQPQHF; length: 16; V: TRBV21-1; J: TRBJ1-5
CDR3: CASSRYSGNTIYF; length: 13; V: TRBV7-2; J: TRBJ1-3
CDR3: CAWSGGQGTSYEQYF; length: 15; V: TRBV30; J: TRBJ2-7
CDR3: CASSFGNGVYEQYF; length: 14; V: TRBV5-1; J: TRBJ2-7
CDR3: CASSPPGTSGNNEQFF; length: 16; V: TRBV5-4; J: TRBJ2-1
CDR3: CSVDVSRDYNEQFF; length: 14; V: TRBV29-1; J: TRBJ2-1
CDR3: CASSSSGPYEQYF; length: 13; V: TRBV19; J: TRBJ2-7
CDR3: CASSPRTGRYTF; length: 12; V: TRBV28; J: TRBJ1-2
CDR3: CASSLPARVTYNEQFF; length: 16; V: TRBV4-1; J: TRBJ2-1
CDR3: CASSFGQGPIEQYF; length: 14; V: TRBV27; J: TRBJ2-7
CDR3: CASSWRARGTDTQYF; length: 15; V: TRBV6-5; J: TRBJ2-3
CDR3: CAWTRQILNYGYTF; length: 14; V: TRBV30; J: TRBJ1-2
CDR3: CASSPPGWTKNIQYF; length: 15; V: TRBV18; J: TRBJ2-4
CDR3: CASSPGGEQFF; length: 11; V: TRBV4-2; J: TRBJ2-1
CDR3: CASSQTGLLDTQYF; length: 14; V: TRBV7-2; J: TRBJ2-3
CDR3: CASSQEYDRLFNYGYTF; length: 17; V: TRBV4-1; J: TRBJ1-2
CDR3: CASTERTAPYEQYF; length: 14; V: TRBV25-1; J: TRBJ2-7
CDR3: CASSQEGGGNSPLHF; length: 15; V: TRBV7-3; J: TRBJ1-6
CDR3: CATRAQGRDTGELFF; length: 15; V: TRBV15; J: TRBJ2-2
CDR3: CASSLSGLASSYEQYF; length: 16; V: TRBV7-2; J: TRBJ2-7
CDR3: CASSAGQGNTEAFF; length: 14; V: TRBV19; J: TRBJ1-1
CDR3: CASSPLRFRETQYF; length: 14; V: TRBV28; J: TRBJ2-5
CDR3: CASSLAVQGETEAFF; length: 15; V: TRBV7-6; J: TRBJ1-1
CDR3: CASSSLAGTSTDTQYF; length: 16; V: TRBV6-5; J: TRBJ2-3
CDR3: CSVGPIRQGEVYEQYF; length: 16; V: TRBV29-1; J: TRBJ2-7
CDR3: CASSYGASGSRHEQYF; length: 16; V: TRBV6-5; J: TRBJ2-7
CDR3: CASSLGQGSYNSPLHF; length: 16; V: TRBV5-1; J: TRBJ1-6
CDR3: CAWSFSQAYEQYF; length: 13; V: TRBV30; J: TRBJ2-7
CDR3: CASSYRGVGRFGEQYF; length: 16; V: TRBV6-5; J: TRBJ2-7
CDR3: CASSYYTDTQYF; length: 12; V: TRBV5-1; J: TRBJ2-3
CDR3: CASSQGGAPQNTIYF; length: 15; V: TRBV4-3; J: TRBJ1-3
CDR3: CASSMLQASNQPQHF; length: 15; V: TRBV19; J: TRBJ1-5
CDR3: CASSRGVQETQYF; length: 13; V: TRBV7-2; J: TRBJ2-5
CDR3: CAWKTGGSNQPQHF; length: 14; V: TRBV30; J: TRBJ1-5
CDR3: CASRSGLVAFF; length: 11; V: TRBV27; J: TRBJ1-1
CDR3: CASSQGEVQPQHF; length: 13; V: TRBV19; J: TRBJ1-5
CDR3: CASRDAFFYEQYF; length: 13; V: TRBV6-1; J: TRBJ2-7
CDR3: CASSQGGPSPQHF; length: 13; V: TRBV7-9; J: TRBJ1-5
CDR3: CAWRGSGDEQFF; length: 12; V: TRBV30; J: TRBJ2-1
CDR3: CATSPNYEQYF; length: 11; V: TRBV2; J: TRBJ2-7
CDR3: CASSYTGGDAFF; length: 12; V: TRBV6-5; J: TRBJ1-1
CDR3: CASSAQGQGDYGYTF; length: 15; V: TRBV11-1; J: TRBJ1-2
CDR3: CASSQQGTGRRTTHF; length: 15; V: TRBV28; J: TRBJ1-5
CDR3: CASSFGRTEAFF; length: 12; V: TRBV27; J: TRBJ1-1
CDR3: CASSLGLVQGYTF; length: 13; V: TRBV7-9; J: TRBJ1-2
CDR3: CASSKQRGGQETQYF; length: 15; V: TRBV25-1; J: TRBJ2-5
CDR3: CASSHLLDWSNTGELFF; length: 17; V: TRBV4-3; J: TRBJ2-2
CDR3: CASRTNPNTGELFF; length: 14; V: TRBV10-2; J: TRBJ2-2
CDR3: CASSQDAPGVGGELFF; length: 16; V: TRBV4-1; J: TRBJ2-2
CDR3: CASSVTGSGANVLTF; length: 15; V: TRBV6-1; J: TRBJ2-6
CDR3: CSAYLGAPHYGYTF; length: 14; V: TRBV29-1; J: TRBJ1-2
CDR3: CASSQDVRVQHGYTF; length: 15; V: TRBV4-1; J: TRBJ1-2
CDR3: CASSFVRGNTEAFF; length: 14; V: TRBV5-6; J: TRBJ1-1
CDR3: CASSHSRQGDYGYTF; length: 15; V: TRBV14; J: TRBJ1-2
CDR3: CACSGARGNTIYF; length: 13; V: TRBV30; J: TRBJ1-3
CDR3: CASSLVAVTEAFF; length: 13; V: TRBV28; J: TRBJ1-1